The 17 T cell receptor beta chains below were found in one sample sequenced in a study of blood T cell repertoires in COVID-19. Profiled with immunoSEQ multiplex PCR; TCRdb holds only in-frame clones, not every one. The table has under 200,000 clones, approximately 90% seen once; the top ten hold approximately 2.2%. The sequenced sample consisted of peripheral blood. These receptors all stem from a man aged 18 to 30 with acute or convalescent COVID-19.

On this clone: Other nucleotide sequences from this sample produce the same CDR3. The J gene is TRBJ1-1, the V gene TRBV7-9; D not resolved. V lost 1 base to trimming and J lost 5 bases, with 8 bases between them. The CDR3 spans 13 residues. The germline V gene encodes CDR1 SEHNR and CDR2 FQNEAQ (reference sequence). DNA for the CDR3: TGTGCCAGCAGCTTAGAGGGAGGGACTGAAGCTTTCTTT. Translating it yields CASSLEGGTEAFF. The variable domain in full, completed from reference TRBV7-9 and TRBJ1-1, reads DTGVSQNPRHKITKRGQNVTFRCDPISEHNRLYWYRQTLGQGPEFLTYFQNEAQLEKSRLLSDRFSAERPKGSFSTLEIQRTEQGDSAMYLCASSLEGGTEAFFGQGTRLTVV.

The chain couples TRBV19 to TRBJ1-2; maybe TRBD1 (6 bases). CDR1 is LNHDA, CDR2 SQIVND, per germline (reference sequence). V lost 7 bases and J 4 bases, leaving 13 bases between the germline ends. This CDR3 comprises 13 residues. CDR3 nucleotide sequence: TGTGCCAGTACCCTGGACAGTTTCTATGGCTACACCTTC. This translates into CASTLDSFYGYTF.

V and J are TRBV25-1 and TRBJ2-1, with D uncertain. Trimming took off 4 bases at V and 0 bases at J, with 7 bases between the two ends. CDR3 length equals 14 residues. Germline CDR1 and CDR2: MGHDK and SYGVNS. CDR3 in DNA: TGTGCCAGCAGTGGATCGAGCTCCTACAATGAGCAGTTCTTC. As protein: CASSGSSSYNEQFF.

The chain recombines TRBV6-4 with TRBJ2-7; D remains unclear. The germline V gene has CDR1 MRHNA and CDR2 SNTAGT. The CDR3 length is 13 residues. Trimming removed 4 bases from V and 3 bases from J, with 10 bases in between. The DNA of the CDR3 is TGTGCCAGCAGTGTTGCGCCCGGCTACGAGCAGTACTTC. Amino acids: CASSVAPGYEQYF.

V is TRBV30 and J is TRBJ2-3; D is possibly TRBD2 (5 bases). Looked up from germline, CDR1 is GTSNPN and CDR2 is SVGIG (reference sequence). This CDR3 comprises 19 residues. The V gene lost 2 bases and the J gene lost 0 bases, with 24 bases spanning the gap. CDR3 in amino acids: CAWSPSPLLVLRSTDTQYF. The DNA for the CDR3 is TGTGCCTGGAGTCCATCTCCCCTACTAGTATTGAGAAGCACAGATACGCAGTATTTT.

The chain has TRBV5-6 and TRBJ2-3; no reliable D call. CDR1 SGHDT and CDR2 YYEEEE come from the germline V gene. There are 12 residues in the CDR3. Trimming removed 1 base at V and 4 bases at J, with 4 bases between. The CDR3 loop reads CASSLFADTQYF. The CDR3 DNA sequence: TGTGCCAGCAGCTTGTTCGCAGATACGCAGTATTTT.

The J gene is TRBJ2-3, the V gene TRBV19; 7 positions match TRBD2. The V and J ends lost 2 bases and 6 bases, in that order; junction bases with no gene match: 2. Germline V CDR1 and CDR2: LNHDA, SQIVND (reference sequence). The CDR3 extends over 13 amino acids. The CDR3 nucleotides are TGTGCCAGTAGTATATGGGGGGGGGATACGCAGTATTTT. Residues: CASSIWGGDTQYF.

V and J are TRBV25-1 and TRBJ1-1, with 7 nucleotides matching TRBD1. The CDR3 consists of 14 residues. Germline-derived CDR1 and CDR2 are MGHDK and SYGVNS. V was pared by 7 bases and J by 3 bases, with 8 bases of the junction left unmatched. The CDR3 nucleotides read TGTGCCAGCAACCACAGGGGCGAGGACACTGAAGCTTTCTTT. Its protein is CASNHRGEDTEAFF.

This clone was detected a few times. The V and J genes are TRBV9 and TRBJ1-1, with D tentatively TRBD1 (5 bases). Trimming took off 2 bases at V and 1 base at J, with 12 bases between the two ends. The CDR3 length is 15 residues. Germline V CDR1 and CDR2: SGDLS, YYNGEE. CDR3 coding DNA: TGTGCCAGCAGCGTGAGTGGGCAGGGGAACACTGAAGCTTTCTTT. This translates into CASSVSGQGNTEAFF.

The rearrangement joins TRBV15 to TRBJ2-6, with unresolved D. Per the germline V gene, CDR1 is LNHNV and CDR2 is YYDKDF (reference sequence). Trimming shortened V by 0 bases and J by 4 bases, and 16 bases separated the two germline ends. The CDR3 is 18 amino acids. CDR3 coding DNA: TGTGCCACCAGCAGAGATTGGGCTCAGTTAGGCGGGGCCAACGTCCTGACTTTC. It is translated as CATSRDWAQLGGANVLTF. The entire variable domain, with the rest obtained from reference TRBV15 and TRBJ2-6, is as follows: DAMVIQNPRYQVTQFGKPVTLSCSQTLNHNVMYWYQQKSSQAPKLLFHYYDKDFNNEADTPDNFQSRRPNTSFCFLDIRSPGLGDTAMYLCATSRDWAQLGGANVLTFGAGSRLTVL.

About this clone: Other nucleotide sequences from this sample produce the same CDR3. V usage is TRBV7-9 and J usage is TRBJ2-7, with D tentatively TRBD1 (5 bases). The V end lost 5 bases, the J end lost 0 bases, and 11 bases lay between the germline ends. The CDR3 length is 14 residues. From germline, CDR1 is SEHNR and CDR2 FQNEAQ (reference sequence). Here the CDR3 reads CASSPGLPSYEQYF. Written as DNA, the CDR3 is TGTGCCAGCAGCCCAGGGCTACCCTCCTACGAGCAGTACTTC.

V gene TRBV20-1 combines with J gene TRBJ2-1; tentative D call: TRBD1 (6 bases). Germline V gene sequence: CDR1 DFQATT, CDR2 SNEGSKA (reference sequence). V shed 3 bases and J shed 4 bases, with 13 bases lying between them. This CDR3 comprises 14 residues. Written as DNA, the CDR3 is TGCAGTGCTAGTGTTCAGGGGCGTTACAATGAGCAGTTCTTC. Translating it yields CSASVQGRYNEQFF.

The chain recombines TRBV6-5 with TRBJ1-3, with D perhaps TRBD1 (6 bases). Trimming pared 4 bases from V and 1 base from J, leaving 11 bases between. The CDR3 is 15 amino acids. Germline CDR1 reads MNHEY; CDR2 reads SVGAGI. The CDR3, as DNA: TGTGCCAGCAGTTCTACAGGGAGATCTGGAAACACCATATATTTT. Translating gives CASSSTGRSGNTIYF.

J is TRBJ2-3 and V is TRBV15; 16 bases fit TRBD2. The germline V gene has CDR1 LNHNV and CDR2 YYDKDF (reference sequence). The CDR3 extends over 18 amino acids. The J segment lost 1 base and the V segment lost 3 bases, leaving 4 bases of the junction unmatched. This CDR3 is CATSRGGLAGGGTDTQYF. The CDR3 region has the DNA TGTGCCACCAGCAGGGGGGGACTAGCGGGAGGGGGCACAGATACGCAGTATTTT.

This clone was detected once. The rearrangement uses TRBV12-2 and TRBJ2-4; TRBD2, as called in the table, went unchecked against the DNA. TRBV12-2 is described as a pseudogene. CDR3 size: 16 residues. The CDR3 nucleotides are TGTGCAAGTCGCTTAACCCCTACGGGGTCCAAAAACATTCAGTACTTC. Translation gives CASRLTPTGSKNIQYF.

This rearrangement joins TRBV14 to TRBJ2-3, with 10 nucleotides matching TRBD2. Germline trimming cut 2 bases from V and 1 base from J; bases unmatched to any gene: 6. The CDR3 runs 17 residues. The germline V gene has CDR1 SGHDN and CDR2 FVKESK. CDR3: CASSQKTLAGGTDTQYF. DNA for the CDR3: TGTGCCAGCAGCCAAAAAACCCTAGCGGGAGGCACAGATACGCAGTATTTT. The full variable domain, with the rest looked up from reference TRBV14 and TRBJ2-3, is EAGVTQFPSHSVIEKGQTVTLRCDPISGHDNLYWYRRVMGKEIKFLLHFVKESKQDESGMPNNRFLAERTGGTYSTLKVQPAELEDSGVYFCASSQKTLAGGTDTQYFGPGTRLTVL.

The chain links TRBV5-1 to TRBJ2-5; TRBD2 matches 10 bases. Trimming at V came to 1 base and at J to 4 bases, leaving 4 bases not matched to a gene. CDR1 is SGHRS and CDR2 is YFSETQ in the germline V gene. This CDR3 comprises 15 residues. The CDR3 region has the DNA TGCGCCAGCAGCTTGACTAGCGGGGTTCGAGAGACCCAGTACTTC. Protein product: CASSLTSGVRETQYF.